These 24 T cell receptor beta chains were all obtained from the same sample, sequenced in a study of OX40 agonist ivuxolimab in advanced cancers. Generated by immunoSEQ multiplex PCR, the TCRdb table keeps only in-frame clones and is missing some. The sample lists more than 65,000 clones, less than 90% occurring once. Sequences were derived from CD4+ or CD8+ T cells sorted from blood, sampled in a trial of the OX40 agonist ivuxolimab. These receptors were taken from an adult with an advanced solid tumor such as melanoma, head and neck, liver or kidney cancer.

The V gene is TRBV28, the J gene TRBJ1-2; 7 bases agree with TRBD1. V lost 3 bases to trimming and J lost 4 bases; unmatched junction nucleotides: 8. The CDR3 is made up of 15 amino acids. CDR1 and CDR2 from the germline V gene are MDHEN and SYDVKM. As DNA, the CDR3 is TGTGCCAGCAGTTTCGGGAGGGGGCTGAGCTATGGCTACACCTTC. Its protein product is CASSFGRGLSYGYTF.

This sequence joins TRBV2 and TRBJ2-3, with TRBD2 matching 8 bases. The CDR3 runs 15 residues. V shed 8 bases and J 4 bases; nucleotides not matched to a gene: 11. Germline V gene data show CDR1 as SNHLY and CDR2 as FYNNEI. The CDR3 region is CASGVTGGLADTQYF. DNA for the CDR3: TGTGCCAGCGGGGTGACGGGGGGGCTGGCAGATACGCAGTATTTT. Full variable domain (rest looked up from reference TRBV2 and TRBJ2-3): EPEVTQTPSHQVTQMGQEVILRCVPISNHLYFYWYRQILGQKVEFLVSFYNNEISEKSEIFDDQFSVERPDGSNFTLKIRSTKLEDSAMYFCASGVTGGLADTQYFGPGTRLTVL.

A few counts support this clone. Other nucleotide sequences in the sample specify the same CDR3. This chain connects TRBV5-6 to TRBJ2-5, with D unresolved. This CDR3 has 13 amino acids. The ends were cut back, 2 bases at V and 5 bases at J, with 10 bases in the middle. Germline values: CDR1 SGHDT, CDR2 YYEEEE. CDR3 bases: TGTGCCAGCAGCTTAGATCTTTCGGAGACCCAGTACTTC. As protein: CASSLDLSETQYF.

The rearrangement uses TRBV5-1 and TRBJ1-2, with D perhaps matching TRBD1 (6 bases). This CDR3 region has 13 residues. Germline CDR1 reads SGHRS; CDR2 reads YFSETQ. With 8 bases removed from V and 3 bases from J, the gap between germline ends came to 14 bases. The DNA for the CDR3 is TGCGCCAGGATAAGGGGGGAGGACTATGGCTACACCTTC. Its protein product is CARIRGEDYGYTF.

This chain connects TRBV6-5 to TRBJ2-7; 7 nucleotides match TRBD1. CDR1 MNHEY and CDR2 SVGAGI come from the germline V gene. CDR3 size: 15 residues. Trimming took 6 bases from V and 0 from J; bases not matched to a gene: 8. The CDR3 loop is CASSSTGLSSYEQYF. CDR3 DNA: TGTGCCAGCAGCTCGACAGGGCTGAGCTCCTACGAGCAGTACTTC.

The rearrangement uses TRBV2 and TRBJ1-1, with D tentatively TRBD1 (5 bases). This CDR3 has 14 amino acids. Germline values: CDR1 SNHLY, CDR2 FYNNEI. V was trimmed by 4 bases and J by 6 bases, leaving 15 bases between them. CDR3 region: CASSGHGGFAEAFF. Here the CDR3 DNA reads TGTGCCAGCAGTGGACATGGGGGGTTCGCTGAAGCTTTCTTT.

The J gene is TRBJ2-4, the V gene TRBV6-4; TRBD2 matches at 8 bases. Germline loops: CDR1 MRHNA, CDR2 SNTAGT. Unmatched junction bases numbered 11, after V lost 4 bases and J lost 9 bases. The CDR3 runs 15 residues. CDR3 coding DNA: TGTGCCAGCAGTGTAGGGGGAGCGGGAGAGGGCATTCAGTACTTC. It yields the protein CASSVGGAGEGIQYF.

V is TRBV11-3 and J is TRBJ1-2, with D unresolved. The CDR3 sequence is 13 residues long. Trimming removed 2 bases from V and 2 bases from J, with 6 bases in between. Germline V gives CDR1 SGHNT, CDR2 YENEEA. This CDR3 is CASSLMGNYGYTF. The CDR3 bases are TGTGCCAGCAGCTTAATGGGGAACTATGGCTACACCTTC.

In this sample, this clone turned up once. The rearrangement uses TRBV4-1 and TRBJ2-1; D remains unclear. The CDR3 is 13 residues long. Germline V gene sequence: CDR1 MGHRA, CDR2 YSYEKL. Trimming left V 0 bases short and J 8 bases short, with 8 bases between. The CDR3 protein is CASSQDRGYEQFF. The CDR3 DNA reads TGCGCCAGCAGCCAAGATCGCGGCTATGAGCAGTTCTTC.

The chain is built from TRBV5-6 and TRBJ2-3; the D is unclear. Germline CDR1 reads SGHDT; CDR2 reads YYEEEE. CDR3 length: 15 residues. V lost 0 bases and J lost 0, with 8 bases in between. The CDR3 loop is CASSLARGSTDTQYF. The CDR3 region has the DNA TGTGCCAGCAGCTTGGCCCGAGGAAGCACAGATACGCAGTATTTT.

The chain links TRBV10-3 to TRBJ2-2; 9 nucleotides agree with TRBD1. The CDR3 length is 14 residues. The V and J ends lost 8 bases and 5 bases, in that order; junction bases with no gene match: 6. The germline V gene encodes CDR1 ENHRY and CDR2 SYGVKD. The CDR3 DNA sequence: TGTGCCATCCGGGGACAGGGAATGACCGGGGAGCTGTTTTTT. This translates into CAIRGQGMTGELFF.

V and J are TRBV7-2 and TRBJ2-1; TRBD2 agrees at 7 bases. CDR1 and CDR2 (germline): SGHTA, FQGNSA. There are 15 residues in the CDR3. Trimming cost V 1 base and J 0 bases; bases outside gene matches: 0. CDR3 region: CASSLGGGSYNEQFF. The CDR3 bases are TGTGCCAGCAGCTTAGGGGGGGGCTCCTACAATGAGCAGTTCTTC.

V usage is TRBV7-6 and J usage is TRBJ2-1; D is perhaps TRBD1 (5 bases). This CDR3 region has 13 residues. The ends were cut back, 5 bases at V and 8 bases at J, with 13 bases in the middle. The germline V gene has CDR1 SGHVS and CDR2 FNYEAQ. CDR3: CASSVRLGDEQFF. The CDR3 nucleotides read TGTGCCAGCAGCGTAAGGCTAGGGGATGAGCAGTTCTTC. The full variable domain, with the rest looked up from reference TRBV7-6 and TRBJ2-1, is GAGVSQSPRYKVTKRGQDVALRCDPISGHVSLYWYRQALGQGPEFLTYFNYEAQQDKSGLPNDRFSAERPEGSISTLTIQRTEQRDSAMYRCASSVRLGDEQFFGPGTRLTVL.

The CDR3 DNA follows: TGCGCCAGCAGCCAAGATATCACAGATACGCAGTATTTT. Amino acid sequence: CASSQDITDTQYF. This rearrangement joins TRBV4-3 to TRBJ2-3; D gene unclear. Germline V CDR1 and CDR2: LGHNA, YSLEER. V was clipped by 0 bases and J by 2 bases, with 3 bases between them. There are 13 residues in the CDR3.

This chain joins TRBV19 and TRBJ1-2, with TRBD1 identical over 7 bases. The V gene end was trimmed by 2 bases and the J gene end by 2 bases; junction bases not matched to a gene: 8. There are 16 residues in the CDR3. The V gene's germline CDR1 is LNHDA and CDR2 SQIVND (reference sequence). The CDR3 region is CASSIWTGQRNYGYTF. DNA for the CDR3: TGTGCCAGTAGTATATGGACGGGACAGCGCAACTATGGCTACACCTTC.

This chain uses TRBV19 with TRBJ2-2; 8 nucleotides match TRBD1. This CDR3 has 15 residues. From germline, CDR1 is LNHDA and CDR2 SQIVND (reference sequence). Trimming cost V 5 bases and J 4 bases; bases outside gene matches: 6. The CDR3 DNA reads TGTGCCAGTAGTTTATATGGACAGGGCACCGGGGAGCTGTTTTTT. It is translated as CASSLYGQGTGELFF.

V usage is TRBV15 and J usage is TRBJ1-4, with 7 bases identical to TRBD1. V trimming: 0 bases; J trimming: 5 bases; junction bases outside the gene matches: 3. The CDR3 runs to 15 residues. Per the germline V gene, CDR1 is LNHNV and CDR2 is YYDKDF (reference sequence). DNA of the CDR3: TGTGCCACCAGCAGAGATGGGACAGAAAATGAAAAACTGTTTTTT. This encodes CATSRDGTENEKLFF.

The chain recombines TRBV6-5 with TRBJ2-7, with TRBD1 matching over 10 bases. V lost 1 base, J lost 2 bases, and 2 bases stayed unmatched. The length of the CDR3 is 15 residues. Germline V gives CDR1 MNHEY, CDR2 SVGAGI. The CDR3 DNA is TGTGCCAGCAGTTACTTCGGGACAGGGGCCTACGAGCAGTACTTC. The encoded protein is CASSYFGTGAYEQYF.

The chain recombines TRBV23-1 with TRBJ2-3; no clear D. TRBV23-1 carries the ORF label, with uncertain function. The ends were cut back, 8 bases at V and 2 bases at J, with 5 bases in the middle. CDR3 length: 11 amino acids. The CDR3 nucleotides are TGCGCCAGCCGATCCACAGATACGCAGTATTTT. As protein: CASRSTDTQYF.

This chain uses TRBV27 with TRBJ2-3, with unresolved D. CDR3 size: 13 residues. V gave up 6 bases and J gave up 1 base, with 8 bases separating them. Germline V gives CDR1 MNHEY, CDR2 SMNVEV (reference sequence). CDR3 DNA sequence: TGTGCCAGCAGATCCTCGGGCACAGATACGCAGTATTTT. Translating it yields CASRSSGTDTQYF.

This clone was seen only once. The rearrangement uses TRBV20-1 and TRBJ2-1; no reliable D call. The CDR3 has 11 amino acids. The V gene lost 0 bases and the J gene lost 4 bases, with 1 base spanning the gap. Per germline, CDR1 DFQATT and CDR2 SNEGSKA (reference sequence). CDR3 residues: CSAREYNEQFF. The CDR3 DNA reads TGCAGTGCTAGAGAGTACAATGAGCAGTTCTTC.

The chain links TRBV6-5 to TRBJ2-7, with 10 bases aligning to TRBD1. The CDR3 consists of 14 residues. The V and J ends lost 6 bases and 3 bases, in that order; junction bases with no gene match: 5. Per germline, CDR1 MNHEY and CDR2 SVGAGI. CDR3 residues: CASSRQGAYYEQYF. In DNA form, the CDR3 reads TGTGCCAGCAGCCGACAGGGGGCCTACTACGAGCAGTACTTC.

A few counts support this clone. CDR3: CASSDCSHQPQHF. For the CDR3, the DNA is TGTGCCAGCAGTGACTGCTCTCATCAGCCCCAGCATTTT. The chain uses TRBV6-4 and TRBJ1-5; the D is unclear. Germline CDR1 reads MRHNA; CDR2 reads SNTAGT. V dropped 1 base and J dropped 5 bases, with 6 bases sitting between them. This CDR3 contains 13 residues.

The chain employs TRBV7-2 and TRBJ2-3; tentatively, D is TRBD2 (6 bases). CDR3 size: 15 residues. The V end was cut by 3 bases, the J end by 6 bases, with 16 bases between. Germline V gene sequence: CDR1 SGHTA, CDR2 FQGNSA. For the CDR3, the DNA is TGTGCCAGCAGCTTTAGGGCCACTAGCTCGGATACGCAGTATTTT. Amino acids: CASSFRATSSDTQYF.